One and the same sample provided the 8 T cell receptor beta chains below, sequenced in a study of T cell responses to AZD1222 COVID-19 vaccine. The table came from immunoSEQ multiplex PCR; TCRdb's copy has only in-frame clones and leaves some out. The sample records roughly 140,000 clones, approximately 88% being singletons. The sample was peripheral blood, taken on day 0 of MenACWY control vaccination. These receptors were taken from an adult in good health.

The table lists this clone with a count of one. The chain links TRBV6-5 to TRBJ1-5, with TRBD1 matching 7 bases. Germline V gives CDR1 MNHEY, CDR2 SVGAGI. V shed 7 bases, J shed 1 base, and the junction held 7 bases outside the gene matches. The CDR3 contains 15 residues. For the CDR3, the DNA is TGTGCCAGCACTCGACAGGGTACCAGCAATCAGCCCCAGCATTTT. This sequence encodes CASTRQGTSNQPQHF.

This chain links TRBV9 with TRBJ1-1, with 10 bases lining up with TRBD1. After removal of 3 bases from V and 11 bases from J, the junction contained 10 bases not matched to a gene. This CDR3 contains 14 residues. The germline V gene has CDR1 SGDLS and CDR2 YYNGEE. For the CDR3, the DNA is TGTGCCAGCAGCGCGAGTGGACAGGGGGTAGAGGCTTTCTTT. This encodes CASSASGQGVEAFF.

The V gene is TRBV5-1, the J gene TRBJ1-4, with TRBD1 matching over 9 bases. The germline gives CDR1 SGHRS, CDR2 YFSETQ. The CDR3 has 16 residues. J was trimmed by 7 bases and V by 1 base; bases with no gene match: 8. CDR3 DNA: TGCGCCAGCAGCTTGTGGGGACAGGGAGGCGGTGAAAAACTGTTTTTT. Translated, it gives CASSLWGQGGGEKLFF.

This rearrangement joins TRBV5-4 to TRBJ1-1; D uncertain. Germline CDR1 reads SGHNT; CDR2 reads YYREEE (reference sequence). This CDR3 region has 14 residues. Between the trimmed V and J ends, which lost 0 bases and 3 bases, there was a span of 9 bases. The DNA for the CDR3 is TGTGCCAGCAGCTTGGCCCCGGCGGACACTGAAGCTTTCTTT. It specifies CASSLAPADTEAFF.

This chain uses TRBV7-9 with TRBJ2-1, with D possibly TRBD1 on 6 matching bases. The germline gives CDR1 SEHNR, CDR2 FQNEAQ (reference sequence). This CDR3 has 17 amino acids. V gave up 5 bases and J gave up 0 bases, with 17 bases separating them. CDR3 nucleotides: TGTGCCAGCAGCCACGGTTATAGGGGGAGCTCCTACAATGAGCAGTTCTTC. Its protein product is CASSHGYRGSSYNEQFF.

This clone was counted a single time. This chain connects TRBV7-9 to TRBJ1-2, with D possibly matching TRBD1 (5 bases). Germline V gives CDR1 SEHNR, CDR2 FQNEAQ (reference sequence). The CDR3 totals 14 residues. V was shortened by 5 bases and J by 8 bases, with 18 bases between the two germline ends. The CDR3 region has the DNA TGTGCCAGCAGCCTCGGGGGGACCCCAGGCGGCTACACCTTC. Residues: CASSLGGTPGGYTF.

CDR3 loop: CASSNRRSTDTQYF. The CDR3 DNA sequence: TGTGCCAGCTCTAACAGGCGGAGCACAGATACGCAGTATTTT. The V gene is TRBV6-5, the J gene TRBJ2-3; maybe TRBD1 (5 bases). Germline V CDR1 and CDR2: MNHEY, SVGAGI. The CDR3 length is 14 residues. The V gene lost 8 bases and the J gene lost 0 bases, with 12 bases spanning the gap.

This clone is a singleton in its sample. The V and J genes are TRBV27 and TRBJ2-1; D assignment may be TRBD1 or TRBD2 (6 bases each). Trimming took off 6 bases at V and 3 bases at J, with 12 bases between the two ends. Per germline, CDR1 MNHEY and CDR2 SMNVEV (reference sequence). This CDR3 spans 14 amino acids. CDR3: CASRHGGLYNEQFF. In nucleotides, the CDR3 is TGTGCCAGCAGACATGGGGGGCTCTACAATGAGCAGTTCTTC.